Each of the 27 T cell receptor beta chains below was sequenced from the same sample in a study of monozygotic twins with cystic fibrosis. Generated by immunoSEQ multiplex PCR, the TCRdb table keeps only in-frame clones and is missing some. The data contain some 14,000 clones, 85% to 95% of them singletons. The sequenced material came from blood. These receptors were obtained from a girl aged 2 to 9 with cystic fibrosis.

The V and J genes are TRBV19 and TRBJ1-5; TRBD1 agrees at 10 bases. This CDR3 comprises 15 residues. V gave up 7 bases and J gave up 4 bases; unmatched junction bases: 7. Looked up from germline, CDR1 is LNHDA and CDR2 is SQIVND (reference sequence). In DNA form, the CDR3 reads TGTGCCAGTAATACCCCGGGACAGGGGAATCAGCCCCAGCATTTT. Translating it yields CASNTPGQGNQPQHF.

The chain couples TRBV29-1 to TRBJ1-3; D uncertain. Between the trimmed V and J ends, which lost 4 bases and 2 bases, there was a span of 9 bases. Germline V gene data show CDR1 as SQVTM and CDR2 as ANQGSEA. The CDR3 loop spans 13 amino acids. CDR3 bases: TGCAGCGTTGTGAGTCATCCTGGAAACACCATATATTTT. Protein product: CSVVSHPGNTIYF.

The CDR3 DNA reads as TGTGCCAGCAGTGAGACGGCTACTACCTATGGCTACACCTTC. Translation gives CASSETATTYGYTF. The chain is built from TRBV25-1 and TRBJ1-2; D call uncertain. V shed 3 bases and J shed 4 bases, with 12 bases lying between them. This CDR3 has 14 residues. In germline, CDR1 is MGHDK, CDR2 SYGVNS.

J is TRBJ2-1 and V is TRBV9, with 7 bases lining up with TRBD2. This CDR3 contains 14 residues. CDR1 and CDR2 (germline): SGDLS, YYNGEE. V shed 0 bases, J shed 9 bases, and the junction held 6 bases outside the gene matches. CDR3 sequence reads: CASSVGTSGTEQFF. CDR3 sequence (DNA): TGTGCCAGCAGCGTAGGGACTAGTGGGACTGAGCAGTTCTTC.

V gene TRBV18 combines with J gene TRBJ2-1; 8 bases match TRBD1. CDR3 size: 16 residues. J lost 7 bases, V lost 3 bases, and 11 bases had no gene match. Germline CDR1 is KGHSH and CDR2 is LQKENI. CDR3 in amino acids: CASSPLFRGTGNEQFF. The CDR3, as DNA: TGTGCCAGCTCACCCCTTTTTCGCGGGACAGGTAATGAGCAGTTCTTC.

The chain has TRBV5-4 and TRBJ2-3, with D possibly being TRBD1 or TRBD2 (5 bases each). Germline CDR1 SGHNT, CDR2 YYREEE (reference sequence). This CDR3 spans 19 amino acids. V lost 1 base and J lost 1, with 22 bases in between. The CDR3 DNA is TGTGCCAGCAGCTTGTTATGGACCAGCGGCAGAGGGGGCACAGATACGCAGTATTTT. Amino acid sequence: CASSLLWTSGRGGTDTQYF.

The genes are TRBV7-9 and TRBJ1-3; D remains unclear. Germline CDR1 SEHNR, CDR2 FQNEAQ (reference sequence). The CDR3 is 16 amino acids. V dropped 1 base and J dropped 0 bases, with 10 bases sitting between them. CDR3 in amino acids: CASSLEGRYSGNTIYF. For the CDR3, the DNA is TGTGCCAGCAGCTTAGAAGGCCGATACTCTGGAAACACCATATATTTT.

The chain employs TRBV29-1 and TRBJ1-2, with a possible D match to TRBD1 (5 bases). Germline lookup yields CDR1 SQVTM and CDR2 ANQGSEA. V was pared by 4 bases and J by 1 base, with 19 bases between. The CDR3 has 16 amino acids. CDR3 loop: CSVVSGRRGINYGYTF. The CDR3 DNA reads as TGCAGCGTTGTCTCAGGGAGGAGGGGTATTAACTATGGCTACACCTTC.

V gene TRBV5-1 combines with J gene TRBJ1-2, with 8 bases identical to TRBD1. The CDR3 runs to 15 residues. The J segment lost 4 bases and the V segment lost 0 bases, leaving 5 bases of the junction unmatched. Per germline, CDR1 SGHRS and CDR2 YFSETQ. CDR3 in amino acids: CASSLVPGGAYGYTF. DNA of the CDR3: TGCGCCAGCAGCTTGGTGCCAGGGGGCGCCTATGGCTACACCTTC. Combining the CDR3 with reference TRBV5-1 and TRBJ1-2 gives the whole variable domain KAGVTQTPRYLIKTRGQQVTLSCSPISGHRSVSWYQQTPGQGLQFLFEYFSETQRNKGNFPGRFSGRQFSNSRSEMNVSTLELGDSALYLCASSLVPGGAYGYTFGSGTRLTVV.

The chain uses TRBV5-1 and TRBJ2-3, with a tentative D call TRBD2 (6 bases). Trimming removed 4 bases from V and 7 bases from J, with 19 bases in between. The CDR3 is made up of 15 amino acids. Germline CDR1 is SGHRS and CDR2 is YFSETQ. CDR3 nucleotide sequence: TGCGCCAGCAGCCGGGGGACCGGTTCATTCAATACGCAGTATTTT. Translation gives CASSRGTGSFNTQYF.

The genes are TRBV19 and TRBJ2-1; perhaps TRBD1 as D (5 bases). The CDR3 is 15 amino acids. Germline values: CDR1 LNHDA, CDR2 SQIVND (reference sequence). Between the trimmed V and J ends, which lost 5 bases and 0 bases, there was a span of 11 bases. This CDR3 is CASSVTESSYNEQFF. The CDR3 DNA reads TGTGCCAGTAGTGTGACAGAAAGCTCCTACAATGAGCAGTTCTTC.

This CDR3 reads CSVAMLQGNEQFF. CDR3 DNA: TGCAGCGTCGCAATGCTCCAGGGAAATGAGCAGTTCTTC. The rearrangement uses TRBV29-1 and TRBJ2-1, with D possibly TRBD1 on 5 matching bases. Germline values: CDR1 SQVTM, CDR2 ANQGSEA. The CDR3 has 13 amino acids. The ends were cut back, 6 bases at V and 7 bases at J, with 16 bases in the middle.

The sample holds one count of this clone. This chain joins TRBV11-1 and TRBJ2-7, with TRBD2 identical over 9 bases. The CDR3 contains 15 residues. V gave up 1 base and J gave up 2 bases; unmatched junction bases: 3. CDR1 and CDR2 (germline): SGHAT, FQDESV (reference sequence). The CDR3 sequence: CASSLETSGPYEQYF. The CDR3 DNA is TGTGCCAGCAGCTTAGAAACTAGCGGGCCCTACGAGCAGTACTTC.

V and J are TRBV6-5 and TRBJ2-3; D call uncertain. The CDR3 runs to 14 residues. Per the germline V gene, CDR1 is MNHEY and CDR2 is SVGAGI. V shed 5 bases and J shed 2 bases, with 11 bases lying between them. This chain's CDR3 is CASSLGVHTDTQYF. The CDR3 region has the DNA TGTGCCAGCAGTCTCGGAGTCCACACAGATACGCAGTATTTT.

This clone was recorded only once. V usage is TRBV4-1 and J usage is TRBJ2-2; D gene ambiguous. The CDR3 spans 16 residues. Germline CDR1 and CDR2: MGHRA and YSYEKL. Trimming took off 6 bases at V and 0 bases at J, with 14 bases between the two ends. The CDR3 coding sequence is TGCGCCAGCAGTTTCCGAGGAGAACCGAACACCGGGGAGCTGTTTTTT. It specifies CASSFRGEPNTGELFF.

The chain couples TRBV9 to TRBJ2-5; 9 nucleotides align to TRBD2. The CDR3 length is 17 residues. V shed 0 bases and J 3 bases; nucleotides not matched to a gene: 9. Germline loops: CDR1 SGDLS, CDR2 YYNGEE. The CDR3 is CASSVGGLGGREETQYF. The CDR3 DNA reads TGTGCCAGCAGCGTAGGGGGACTAGGCGGGAGGGAAGAGACCCAGTACTTC.

A word on this clone: At the DNA level, this CDR3 is encoded by other sequences in the same sample as well. This chain joins TRBV18 and TRBJ2-7; D unclear. The V gene's germline CDR1 is KGHSH and CDR2 LQKENI. The ends were cut back, 2 bases at V and 0 bases at J, with 2 bases in the middle. There are 12 residues in the CDR3. The CDR3 DNA sequence: TGTGCCAGCTCACCAAGCTCCTACGAGCAGTACTTC. Protein product: CASSPSSYEQYF.

The rearrangement links TRBV2 to TRBJ2-7; 7 bases match TRBD1. The CDR3 runs 16 residues. Germline V gene sequence: CDR1 SNHLY, CDR2 FYNNEI. V lost 6 bases, J lost 2 bases, and 13 bases stayed unmatched. In DNA form, the CDR3 reads TGTGCCAGCAGAGACCCGACAGGGAGTTCTCCCTACGAGCAGTACTTC. Translation: CASRDPTGSSPYEQYF.

The rearrangement uses TRBV28 and TRBJ2-7; perhaps TRBD2 as D (5 bases). CDR3 length: 13 amino acids. Trimming left V 5 bases short and J 7 bases short, with 15 bases between. CDR1 and CDR2 (germline): MDHEN, SYDVKM. The CDR3 DNA follows: TGTGCCAGCAGTCACCCCACACTAGGGGAGCAGTACTTC. Translation gives CASSHPTLGEQYF.

The chain recombines TRBV5-4 with TRBJ2-3; 7 bases align to TRBD1. Trimming took 1 base from V and 5 from J; bases not matched to a gene: 4. The CDR3 has 14 residues. Germline assignment: CDR1 SGHNT and CDR2 YYREEE (reference sequence). The CDR3 is CASSLPWTGDTQYF. In nucleotides, the CDR3 is TGTGCCAGCAGCTTGCCATGGACAGGAGATACGCAGTATTTT.

The chain couples TRBV18 to TRBJ1-5; no reliable D call. There are 13 residues in the CDR3. Deletions cut 2 bases from V and 7 bases from J, with 9 bases between. Germline V lookup: CDR1 KGHSH, CDR2 LQKENI. The CDR3 protein is CASSPGLEQPQHF. The CDR3 DNA is TGTGCCAGCTCACCAGGGTTAGAGCAGCCCCAGCATTTT.

The V call is TRBV4-2, the J call TRBJ1-1, with TRBD1 identical over 7 bases. The V gene's germline CDR1 is LGHNA and CDR2 YNFKEQ. This CDR3 has 15 amino acids. Unmatched junction bases numbered 12, after V lost 6 bases and J lost 5 bases. The CDR3 reads CASRSYITGETEAFF. Here the CDR3 DNA reads TGTGCCAGCAGATCCTATATAACAGGGGAGACTGAAGCTTTCTTT.

The V gene is TRBV6-5, the J gene TRBJ2-5; 11 positions match TRBD2. Losses at the gene ends were 5 bases for V and 5 bases for J; bases not matched to a gene: 7. CDR3 length: 15 amino acids. CDR1 and CDR2 from the germline V gene are MNHEY and SVGAGI. CDR3 sequence: CASSQGLADGETQYF. CDR3 coding DNA: TGTGCCAGCAGTCAGGGACTAGCGGATGGGGAGACCCAGTACTTC.

The chain employs TRBV5-1 and TRBJ1-3, with D possibly matching TRBD1 (6 bases). V lost 4 bases and J lost 3, with 17 bases in between. Germline V gives CDR1 SGHRS, CDR2 YFSETQ. This CDR3 spans 16 amino acids. The CDR3 reads CASSGGVAGDGNTIYF. As DNA, the CDR3 is TGCGCCAGCAGCGGGGGTGTAGCAGGGGATGGAAACACCATATATTTT.

The chain links TRBV11-2 to TRBJ2-1; maybe TRBD2 (5 bases). The V gene's germline CDR1 is SGHAT and CDR2 FQNNGV. The V end was cut by 1 base, the J end by 0 bases, with 10 bases between. This CDR3 region has 16 residues. DNA for the CDR3: TGTGCCAGCAGCTTAGTTCTGGGGAGCTCCTACAATGAGCAGTTCTTC. Its translation is CASSLVLGSSYNEQFF.

This clone was observed once. CDR3 DNA: TGTGCCAGCAGCTTGGCCCTCGGAAGGACAGGGGCAGGCGGGGAGCTGTTTTTT. It yields the protein CASSLALGRTGAGGELFF. The J gene is TRBJ2-2, the V gene TRBV5-6, with TRBD1 matching over 9 bases. The CDR3 is 18 amino acids. V was pared by 0 bases and J by 7 bases, with 13 bases of the junction left unmatched. Germline V gene data show CDR1 as SGHDT and CDR2 as YYEEEE.

This chain links TRBV2 with TRBJ1-2; no reliable D call. Trimming removed 1 base at V and 0 bases at J, with 9 bases between. Germline V CDR1 and CDR2: SNHLY, FYNNEI. This CDR3 comprises 15 residues. In DNA, the CDR3 is TGTGCCAGCAGTGAAGAACAGATCCCTAACTATGGCTACACCTTC. Residues: CASSEEQIPNYGYTF.